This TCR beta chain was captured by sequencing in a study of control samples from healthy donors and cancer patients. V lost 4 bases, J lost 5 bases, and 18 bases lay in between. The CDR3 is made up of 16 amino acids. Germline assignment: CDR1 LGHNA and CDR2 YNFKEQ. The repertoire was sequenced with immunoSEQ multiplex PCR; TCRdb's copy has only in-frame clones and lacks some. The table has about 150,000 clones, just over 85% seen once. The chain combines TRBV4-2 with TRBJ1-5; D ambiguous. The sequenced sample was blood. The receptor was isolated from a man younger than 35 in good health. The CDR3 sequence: CASSPREAGSDQPQHF. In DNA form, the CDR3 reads TGTGCCAGCAGCCCCCGGGAAGCCGGGAGTGATCAGCCCCAGCATTTT.